The following is a T cell receptor beta chain sequence with its context. The antigen is not known. The source of the sample is a study of tissue T cells after allogeneic stem cell transplantation. Comparators without hematopoietic cell transplant had other cancers, at least five gastrointestinal samples, and no known gastrointestinal disease. V was clipped by 4 bases and J by 4 bases; unmatched bases: 5. The CDR3 sequence is 16 residues long. Germline CDR1 KGHDR, CDR2 SFDVKD. Using immunoSEQ multiplex PCR, the repertoire was profiled, and TCRdb retains in-frame clones only, with some absent. The sample comprises about 4,300 clones, roughly 66% of which are singletons, and 5.5% to 8% rests with the top ten. Study-wide findings and caveats: TCR repertoires tracked anatomic similarity, regardless of disease or transplant status. Blood and spleen captured only part of the tissue TCR repertoire. Few T cell clones were shared across patients, but motif clusters showed tissue-specific shared signatures.

Sample: left colon tissue, taken at autopsy. The receptor was isolated from a male donor at least 60 years old with lung cancer. The rearrangement uses TRBV24-1 and TRBJ2-2, with 10 bases aligning to TRBD1. CDR3 sequence: CATSDLDRGRTGELFF. CDR3 bases: TGTGCCACCAGTGACCTAGACAGGGGGCGCACCGGGGAGCTGTTTTTT.